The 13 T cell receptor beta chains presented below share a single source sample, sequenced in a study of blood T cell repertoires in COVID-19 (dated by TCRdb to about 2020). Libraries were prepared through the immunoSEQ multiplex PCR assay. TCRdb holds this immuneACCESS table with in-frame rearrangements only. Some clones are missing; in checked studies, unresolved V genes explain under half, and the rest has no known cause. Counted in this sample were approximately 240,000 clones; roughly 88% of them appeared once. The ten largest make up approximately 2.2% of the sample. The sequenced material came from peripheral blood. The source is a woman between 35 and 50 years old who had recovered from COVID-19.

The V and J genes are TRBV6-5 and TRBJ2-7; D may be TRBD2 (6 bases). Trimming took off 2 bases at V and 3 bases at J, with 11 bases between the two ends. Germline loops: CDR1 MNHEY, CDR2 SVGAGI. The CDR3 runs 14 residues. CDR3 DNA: TGTGCCAGCAGTTACGGGGGGTCTCTCTACGAGCAGTACTTC. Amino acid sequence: CASSYGGSLYEQYF.

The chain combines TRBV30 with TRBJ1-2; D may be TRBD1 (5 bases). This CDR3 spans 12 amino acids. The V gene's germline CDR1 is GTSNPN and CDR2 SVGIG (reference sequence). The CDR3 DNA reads TGTGCGCGGGGGGAGGAATCGTATGGCTACACCTTC. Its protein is CARGEESYGYTF.

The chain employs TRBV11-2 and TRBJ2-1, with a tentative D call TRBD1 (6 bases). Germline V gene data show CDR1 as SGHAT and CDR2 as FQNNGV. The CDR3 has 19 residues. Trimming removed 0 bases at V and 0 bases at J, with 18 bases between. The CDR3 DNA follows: TGTGCCAGCAGCTTAGATGGTAAACAGGGAGCAAGCTCCTACAATGAGCAGTTCTTC. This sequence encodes CASSLDGKQGASSYNEQFF.

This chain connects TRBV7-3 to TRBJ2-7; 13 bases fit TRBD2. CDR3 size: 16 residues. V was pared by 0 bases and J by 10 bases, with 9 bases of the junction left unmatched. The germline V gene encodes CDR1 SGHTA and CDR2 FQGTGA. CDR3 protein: CASSLTPLGLAGPQYF. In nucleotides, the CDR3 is TGTGCCAGCAGCTTAACGCCGCTGGGACTAGCGGGACCCCAGTACTTC.

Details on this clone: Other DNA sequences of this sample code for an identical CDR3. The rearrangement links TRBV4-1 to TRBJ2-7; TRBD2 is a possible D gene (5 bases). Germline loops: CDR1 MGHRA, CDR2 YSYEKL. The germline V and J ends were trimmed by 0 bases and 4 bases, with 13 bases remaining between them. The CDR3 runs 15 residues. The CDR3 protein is CASSQDRSRVYEQYF. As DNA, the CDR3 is TGCGCCAGCAGCCAAGACAGGTCGAGGGTATACGAGCAGTACTTC.

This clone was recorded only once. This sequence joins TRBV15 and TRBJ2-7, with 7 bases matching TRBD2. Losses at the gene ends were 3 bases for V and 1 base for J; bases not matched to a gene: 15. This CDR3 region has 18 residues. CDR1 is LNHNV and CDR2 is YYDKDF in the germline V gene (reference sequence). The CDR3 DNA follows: TGTGCCACCAGCAGGATCCCCGGGGTGGGCGGGGGATCCTACGAGCAGTACTTC. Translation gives CATSRIPGVGGGSYEQYF.

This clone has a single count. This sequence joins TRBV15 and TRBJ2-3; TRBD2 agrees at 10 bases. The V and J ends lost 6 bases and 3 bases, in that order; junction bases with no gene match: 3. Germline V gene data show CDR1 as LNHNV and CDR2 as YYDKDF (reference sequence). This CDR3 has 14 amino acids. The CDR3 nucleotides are TGTGCCACCAGATCAGCGGGAGGGACAGATACGCAGTATTTT. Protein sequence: CATRSAGGTDTQYF.

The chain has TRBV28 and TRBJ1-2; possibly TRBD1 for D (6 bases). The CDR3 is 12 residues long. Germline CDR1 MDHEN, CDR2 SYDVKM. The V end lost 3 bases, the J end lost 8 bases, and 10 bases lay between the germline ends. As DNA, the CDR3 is TGTGCCAGCAGTTTGAGGGGGAAAGGCTACACCTTC. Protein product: CASSLRGKGYTF.

The CDR3 region has the DNA TGTGCCAGCGAGCTAGGATATGGCTACACCTTC. Translating it yields CASELGYGYTF. The chain combines TRBV7-9 with TRBJ1-2; D ambiguous. CDR3 length: 11 amino acids. V lost 8 bases and J lost 5, with 9 bases in between. Germline V lookup: CDR1 SEHNR, CDR2 FQNEAQ (reference sequence).

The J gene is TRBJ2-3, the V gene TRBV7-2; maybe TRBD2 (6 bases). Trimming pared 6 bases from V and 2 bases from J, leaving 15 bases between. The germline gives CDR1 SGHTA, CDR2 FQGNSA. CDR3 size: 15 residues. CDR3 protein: CASRPGGRFTDTQYF. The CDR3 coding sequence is TGTGCCAGCAGACCTGGGGGGAGGTTCACAGATACGCAGTATTTT.

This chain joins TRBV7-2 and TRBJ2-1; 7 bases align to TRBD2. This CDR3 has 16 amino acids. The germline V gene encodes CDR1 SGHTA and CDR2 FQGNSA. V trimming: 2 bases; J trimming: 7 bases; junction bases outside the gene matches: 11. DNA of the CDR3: TGTGCCAGCAGCTTAAGGCCGGTGGGGGGGTTGAATGAGCAGTTCTTC. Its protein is CASSLRPVGGLNEQFF.

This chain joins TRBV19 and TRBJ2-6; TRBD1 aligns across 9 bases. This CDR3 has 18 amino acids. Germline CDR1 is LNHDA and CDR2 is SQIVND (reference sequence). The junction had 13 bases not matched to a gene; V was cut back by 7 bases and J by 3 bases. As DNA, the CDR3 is TGTGCCAGTACCCCTACCGGGACAGGGAGAGGTGGGGCCAACGTCCTGACTTTC. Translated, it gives CASTPTGTGRGGANVLTF.

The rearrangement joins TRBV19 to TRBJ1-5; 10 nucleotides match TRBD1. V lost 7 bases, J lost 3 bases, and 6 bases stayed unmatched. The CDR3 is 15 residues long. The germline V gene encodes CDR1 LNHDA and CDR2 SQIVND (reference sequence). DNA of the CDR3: TGTGCCAGTACCCCGACAGGGGGCGTCAATCAGCCCCAGCATTTT. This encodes CASTPTGGVNQPQHF. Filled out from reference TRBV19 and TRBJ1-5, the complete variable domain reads DGGITQSPKYLFRKEGQNVTLSCEQNLNHDAMYWYRQDPGQGLRLIYYSQIVNDFQKGDIAEGYSVSREKKESFPLTVTSAQKNPTAFYLCASTPTGGVNQPQHFGDGTRLSIL.